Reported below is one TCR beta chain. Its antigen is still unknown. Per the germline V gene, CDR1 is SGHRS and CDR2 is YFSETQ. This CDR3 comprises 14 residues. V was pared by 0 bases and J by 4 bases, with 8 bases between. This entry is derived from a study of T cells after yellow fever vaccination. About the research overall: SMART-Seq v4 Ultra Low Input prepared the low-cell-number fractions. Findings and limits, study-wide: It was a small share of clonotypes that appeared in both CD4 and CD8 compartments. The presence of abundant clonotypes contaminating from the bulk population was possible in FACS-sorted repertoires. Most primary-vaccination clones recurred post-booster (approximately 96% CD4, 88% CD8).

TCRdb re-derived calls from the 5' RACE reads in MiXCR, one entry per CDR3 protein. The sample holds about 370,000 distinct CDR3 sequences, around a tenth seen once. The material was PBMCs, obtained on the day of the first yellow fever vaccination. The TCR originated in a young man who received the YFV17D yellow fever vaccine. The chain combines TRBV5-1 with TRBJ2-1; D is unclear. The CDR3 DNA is TGCGCCAGCAGCTTGGGCCAGATATACAATGAGCAGTTCTTC. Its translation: CASSLGQIYNEQFF.